The subject of this entry is one TCR beta chain. This sample stems from a study of blood T cell repertoires in COVID-19. Study in general: Acute and convalescent COVID-19 samples came from the United States, Italy and Spain. PBMCs, B-cell-depleted T cells, or T cells were the source of the cDNA or gDNA that made up the material.

V shed 4 bases and J shed 0 bases, with 21 bases lying between them. Germline loops: CDR1 LGHDT, CDR2 YNNKEL (reference sequence). The CDR3 loop spans 18 amino acids. Authors' data handling: Estimates of nucleated cell counts were drawn from the amplification of reference gene primers. Assay: immunoSEQ multiplex PCR; the TCRdb copy retains only in-frame clones and omits some. V and J calls plus clone size are reproduced from that table; the DNA served to infer D and trimming. The data hold more than 55,000 clones, with approximately 90% observed a single time. The V and J genes are TRBV3-1 (or the pseudogene TRBV3-2) and TRBJ1-1; the D gene is possibly TRBD1 (5 bases). The sample taken for sequencing was peripheral blood. This TCR derives from a human donor with active COVID-19. The donor label of this sample is uncertain. The CDR3 protein is CASSPPNWGRLLNTEAFF. The CDR3 nucleotides are TGTGCCAGCAGCCCACCAAACTGGGGCAGGCTCTTGAACACTGAAGCTTTCTTT.